Below, one T cell receptor beta chain is given with its context. This sample is drawn from a study of blood T cell repertoires in COVID-19. This CDR3 spans 11 amino acids. CDR1 and CDR2 from the germline V gene are SGHAT and FQNNGV. The ends were cut back, 5 bases at V and 7 bases at J, with 6 bases in the middle. As originally analysed: Reference gene primer amplification in the assay estimated nucleated cell counts. Repertoires were generated with immunoSEQ multiplex PCR, while TCRdb's copy carries only in-frame clones and drops some. V, J and clone size are those of that table, while D and trimming were read from the DNA. Of some 200,000 clones listed, 85% to 90% were seen once; the top ten hold approximately 1.5%.

Sequencing was done on a sample of peripheral blood. This chain links TRBV11-2 with TRBJ2-1; D is unresolved. This TCR derives from a man younger than 30 with active or convalescent COVID-19. CDR3 coding DNA: TGTGCCAGCAGCCGGGTGAATGAGCAGTTCTTC. Protein sequence: CASSRVNEQFF.